This T cell receptor (beta chain) was retrieved from a study of OX40 agonist ivuxolimab in advanced cancers. General study results and limits: The work left the antigen specificity of expanded peripheral T cells undetermined.

Comment on this clone: Its antigen is as yet unknown.

Sequencing was performed with immunoSEQ multiplex PCR; in TCRdb, only in-frame clones are kept and a portion is missing. There are 55,000 to 70,000 clones in the sample; 83% occur only once, and over 1.1% lies in the top ten. The CDR3 has 15 amino acids. Germline CDR1 and CDR2: MNHNS and SASEGT. V shed 0 bases and J shed 5 bases, with 13 bases lying between them. This sequence originates from an adult with an advanced solid tumor such as melanoma, head and neck, liver or kidney cancer. The rearrangement uses TRBV6-1 and TRBJ1-2, with D maybe TRBD1 (5 bases). Source: CD4+ or CD8+ T cells sorted from blood, taken in a trial of the OX40 agonist ivuxolimab. Written as DNA, the CDR3 is TGTGCCAGCAGTGAAGCGTGGGGACGGTCGTATGGCTACACCTTC. Encoded protein: CASSEAWGRSYGYTF.